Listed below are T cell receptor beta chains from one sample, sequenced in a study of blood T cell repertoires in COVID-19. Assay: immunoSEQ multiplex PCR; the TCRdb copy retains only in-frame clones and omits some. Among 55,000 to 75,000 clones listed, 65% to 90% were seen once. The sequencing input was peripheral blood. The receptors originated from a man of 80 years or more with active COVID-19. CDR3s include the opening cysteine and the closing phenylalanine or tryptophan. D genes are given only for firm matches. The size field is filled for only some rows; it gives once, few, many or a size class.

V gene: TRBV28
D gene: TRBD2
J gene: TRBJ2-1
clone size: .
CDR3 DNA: TGTGCCAGCAGTTCCACGACTAGCGGGTCCTACAATGAGCAGTTCTTC
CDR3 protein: CASSSTTSGSYNEQFF

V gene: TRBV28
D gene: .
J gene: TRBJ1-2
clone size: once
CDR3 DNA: TGTGCCAGCAGTTTCCGGGTTGGCTACACCTTC
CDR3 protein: CASSFRVGYTF

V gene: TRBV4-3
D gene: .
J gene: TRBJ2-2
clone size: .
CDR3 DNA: TGCGCCAGCAGCCAAGATCCAGGCCGCGGGGAGCTGTTTTTT
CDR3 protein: CASSQDPGRGELFF

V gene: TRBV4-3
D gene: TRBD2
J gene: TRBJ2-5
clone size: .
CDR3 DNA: TGCGCCAGCAGCCAAGATCGGTCCAGCGGGAGAGAAGAGACCCAGTACTTC
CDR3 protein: CASSQDRSSGREETQYF

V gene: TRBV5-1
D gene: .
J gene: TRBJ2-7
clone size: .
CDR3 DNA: TGCGCCAGCAGCTTGTCCATCTACGAGCAGTACTTC
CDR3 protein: CASSLSIYEQYF

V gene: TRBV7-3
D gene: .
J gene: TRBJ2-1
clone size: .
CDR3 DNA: TGTGCCAGCAGCCCCGACCCAGGGCTTACAATTACTCAGTTCTTC
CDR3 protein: CASSPDPGLTITQFF

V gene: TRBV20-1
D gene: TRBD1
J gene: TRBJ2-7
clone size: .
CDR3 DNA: TGCAGTGCGAGTGGACAGGGGCTTACCTACGAGCAGTACTTC
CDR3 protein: CSASGQGLTYEQYF

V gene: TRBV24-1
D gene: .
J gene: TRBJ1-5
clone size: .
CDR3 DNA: TGTGCCACCAGTGATGGGACTACTAGCAATCAGCCCCAGCATTTT
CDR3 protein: CATSDGTTSNQPQHF

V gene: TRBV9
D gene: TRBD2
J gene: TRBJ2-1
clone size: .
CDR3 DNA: TGTGCCAGCAGCGCAGGGACTAGCGGGGGCCCAAACAATGAGCAGTTCTTC
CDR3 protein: CASSAGTSGGPNNEQFF

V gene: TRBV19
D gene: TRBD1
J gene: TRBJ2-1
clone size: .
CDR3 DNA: TGTGCCAGTAGTATACCGGGACAGAGGTACAATGAGCAGTTCTTC
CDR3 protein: CASSIPGQRYNEQFF

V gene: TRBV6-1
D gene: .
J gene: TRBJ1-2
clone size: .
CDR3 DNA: TGTGCCAGCAGTGAAGCAGGGGTAGGCTACACCTTC
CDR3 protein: CASSEAGVGYTF

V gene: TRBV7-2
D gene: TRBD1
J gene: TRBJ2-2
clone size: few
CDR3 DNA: TGTGCCAGCAGTTTTTCCGGGACAGGGGGCACCGGGGAGCTGTTTTTT
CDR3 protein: CASSFSGTGGTGELFF

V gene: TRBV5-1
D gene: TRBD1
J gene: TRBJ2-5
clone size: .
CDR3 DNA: TGCGCCAGCAGCTTGGGACAGGGCCTGGAGACCCAGTACTTC
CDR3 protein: CASSLGQGLETQYF

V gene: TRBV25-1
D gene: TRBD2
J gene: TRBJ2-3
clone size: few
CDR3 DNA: TGTGCCAGCAGTGAGGCTACTAGCGGGAGGTCGACAGATACGCAGTATTTT
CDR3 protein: CASSEATSGRSTDTQYF

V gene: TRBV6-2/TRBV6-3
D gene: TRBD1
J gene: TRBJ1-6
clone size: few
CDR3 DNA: TGTGCCAGCAGTTACCCAGGGGGTAATAATTCACCCCTCCACTTT
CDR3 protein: CASSYPGGNNSPLHF

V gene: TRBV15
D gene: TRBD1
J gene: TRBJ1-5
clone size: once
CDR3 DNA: TGTGCCACTAGGACAGGGGGCGGGGGAAGCAATCAGCCCCAGCATTTT
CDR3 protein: CATRTGGGGSNQPQHF

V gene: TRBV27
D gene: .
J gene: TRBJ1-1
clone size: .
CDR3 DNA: TGTGCCAGCAGTTTGTCCGGGATGGCTTTCTTT
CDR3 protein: CASSLSGMAFF

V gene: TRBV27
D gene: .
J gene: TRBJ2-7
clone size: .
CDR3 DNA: TGTGCCAGCAGTTTATCAGAGGGCTACGAGCAGTACTTC
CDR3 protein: CASSLSEGYEQYF

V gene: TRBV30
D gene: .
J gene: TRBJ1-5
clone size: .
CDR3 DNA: TGTGCCTGGAGGGCAGGGAAGGGCAATCAGCCCCAGCATTTT
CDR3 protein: CAWRAGKGNQPQHF

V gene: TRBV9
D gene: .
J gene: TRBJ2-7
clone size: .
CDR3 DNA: TGTGCCAGCAGCCCCTCTGGGGAGCCGACCTACGAGCAGTACTTC
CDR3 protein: CASSPSGEPTYEQYF

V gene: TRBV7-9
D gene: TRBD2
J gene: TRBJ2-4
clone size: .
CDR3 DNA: TGTGCCAGCACACTAGCGGGAGTTACAGCCAAAAACATTCAGTACTTC
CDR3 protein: CASTLAGVTAKNIQYF

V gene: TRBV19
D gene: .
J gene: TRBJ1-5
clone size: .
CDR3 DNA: TGTGCCAGTAGTATTGGGTTGGCGGCAGTTAATCAGCCCCAGCATTTT
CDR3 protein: CASSIGLAAVNQPQHF